These T cell receptor beta chains were read from a single sample in a study of blood T cell repertoires in COVID-19. TCRdb's copy holds only in-frame clones and misses some; the assay was immunoSEQ multiplex PCR. The table has some 270,000 clones, approximately 90% seen once; the top ten hold roughly 2.8%. Sequencing input: PBMCs or T cells enriched from blood (not recorded which). Receptor source: a man aged 40-55 years who had been exposed to COVID-19. Both conserved end residues are part of each CDR3. Each record gives: D gene, clone size, J gene, V gene, CDR3 protein, CDR3 DNA. D genes are given only for firm matches. Size tells how often a clone was seen (once, few, many) or the class of an expanded clone, and some rows leave it out.

-	-	TRBJ2-1	TRBV24-1	CATSELGRGIKNEQFF	TGTGCCACCAGTGAGCTCGGCAGGGGAATTAAGAATGAGCAGTTCTTC
-	-	TRBJ2-2	TRBV10-3	CAISLGSNTGELFF	TGTGCCATTTCCCTCGGGTCCAACACCGGGGAGCTGTTTTTT
TRBD1	-	TRBJ1-1	TRBV9	CASSSGTGRLNTEAFF	TGTGCCAGCAGCTCCGGGACAGGAAGGCTGAACACTGAAGCTTTCTTT
TRBD1	-	TRBJ1-2	TRBV4-1	CASSQDPTGEGYGYTF	TGCGCCAGCAGCCAAGACCCGACAGGGGAGGGCTATGGCTACACCTTC
-	once	TRBJ2-6	TRBV7-9	CASKSRANSGANVLTF	TGTGCCAGCAAATCCAGGGCCAACTCTGGGGCCAACGTCCTGACTTTC
TRBD1	-	TRBJ1-5	TRBV28	CASYRGLHQPQHF	TGTGCCAGCTACAGGGGGCTGCATCAGCCCCAGCATTTT
-	-	TRBJ1-2	TRBV12-3/TRBV12-4	CASSFGQHGYTF	TGTGCCAGCAGTTTTGGGCAGCATGGCTACACCTTC
TRBD1	-	TRBJ1-2	TRBV5-6	CASSLTDRDSYGYTF	TGTGCCAGCAGCTTGACGGACAGGGACTCCTATGGCTACACCTTC
TRBD2	-	TRBJ2-3	TRBV4-1	CASNSNQGGSGADTQYF	TGCGCCAGCAACTCAAACCAAGGCGGCAGCGGGGCAGATACGCAGTATTTT
TRBD1	-	TRBJ1-4	TRBV5-1	CASSLGQGLEKLFF	TGCGCCAGCAGCCTGGGACAGGGCCTTGAAAAACTGTTTTTT
-	once	TRBJ2-7	TRBV3-1/TRBV3-2	CASSQDLQGEQYF	TGTGCCAGCAGCCAAGATCTACAGGGCGAGCAGTACTTC
-	-	TRBJ1-5	TRBV7-9	CANQGQSNQPQHF	TGTGCCAACCAAGGACAGTCCAATCAGCCCCAGCATTTT
-	-	TRBJ1-1	TRBV19	CASSIMTNTEAFF	TGTGCCAGTAGTATAATGACAAACACTGAAGCTTTCTTT
-	-	TRBJ1-1	TRBV28	CASSLMSDTEAFF	TGTGCCAGCAGTTTAATGTCAGACACTGAAGCTTTCTTT
TRBD2	-	TRBJ2-1	TRBV14	CASSQDDTSGNEQFF	TGTGCCAGCAGCCAAGATGACACTAGCGGCAATGAGCAGTTCTTC
TRBD1	-	TRBJ2-2	TRBV5-6	CASSPGTVYGELFF	TGTGCCAGCAGCCCGGGGACAGTCTACGGGGAGCTGTTTTTT
-	-	TRBJ2-1	TRBV5-6	CASSLLTGPEVEQFF	TGTGCCAGCAGCTTGCTAACAGGGCCGGAGGTCGAGCAGTTCTTC
-	-	TRBJ2-1	TRBV27	CASSSRTTRGSSVRREQFF	TGTGCCAGCAGTTCACGCACCACACGGGGTTCTTCGGTACGACGTGAGCAGTTCTTC
TRBD2	once	TRBJ2-3	TRBV27	CASSFVAGSLNTQYF	TGTGCCAGCAGTTTCGTAGCGGGGTCCTTAAATACGCAGTATTTT
-	-	TRBJ1-2	TRBV30	CAWSWGGPYGYTF	TGTGCCTGGAGTTGGGGGGGTCCCTATGGCTACACCTTC
TRBD2	-	TRBJ2-7	TRBV27	CASSLAGASYEQYF	TGTGCCAGCAGTTTAGCGGGAGCCTCCTACGAGCAGTACTTC
-	-	TRBJ1-5	TRBV6-2/TRBV6-3	CASSAGGNQPQHF	TGTGCCAGCAGTGCCGGGGGCAATCAGCCCCAGCATTTT
-	-	TRBJ2-5	TRBV5-1	CASSLVGVGQETQYF	TGCGCCAGCAGCTTGGTAGGGGTGGGCCAAGAGACCCAGTACTTC
TRBD1	-	TRBJ1-1	TRBV6-5	CASTQTGGGTEAFF	TGTGCCAGCACTCAGACAGGGGGGGGCACTGAAGCTTTCTTT
-	-	TRBJ2-5	TRBV2	CASSETVAGETQYF	TGTGCCAGCAGTGAAACTGTAGCAGGGGAGACCCAGTACTTC
-	-	TRBJ1-1	TRBV29-1	CSVGMRRGGAEAFF	TGCAGCGTTGGAATGCGGAGGGGAGGCGCTGAAGCTTTCTTT
TRBD2	-	TRBJ2-3	TRBV9	CASSVGGLAGVGTDTQYF	TGTGCCAGCAGCGTAGGCGGACTAGCGGGAGTAGGCACAGATACGCAGTATTTT
TRBD1	-	TRBJ2-5	TRBV9	CASSVRQGEETQYF	TGTGCCAGCAGCGTAAGACAGGGGGAAGAGACCCAGTACTTC
-	-	TRBJ2-1	TRBV9	CASSGENHHPGEQFF	TGTGCCAGCAGCGGAGAGAACCATCACCCAGGTGAGCAGTTCTTC
-	-	TRBJ2-7	TRBV3-1/TRBV3-2	CASSQARRGSGTYEQYF	TGTGCCAGCAGCCAAGCCAGGAGGGGATCGGGGACCTACGAGCAGTACTTC
-	few	TRBJ1-6	TRBV4-2	CASSQEVRKSSYNSPLHF	TGTGCCAGCAGCCAAGAAGTCAGGAAGAGCTCCTATAATTCACCCCTCCACTTT
-	-	TRBJ1-1	TRBV7-3	CASSSTRVIAEAFF	TGTGCCAGCAGCTCAACCCGGGTTATCGCTGAAGCTTTCTTT
-	-	TRBJ2-6	TRBV28	CASSWPGGSGANVLTF	TGTGCCAGCAGTTGGCCCGGGGGCTCTGGGGCCAACGTCCTGACTTTC
TRBD2	-	TRBJ2-3	TRBV29-1	CSVGTSGSTDTQYF	TGCAGCGTGGGGACTAGCGGGAGCACAGATACGCAGTATTTT
TRBD2	-	TRBJ2-7	TRBV6-5	CASSRLAAGRAEQYF	TGTGCCAGCAGTAGACTAGCGGCCGGGCGCGCCGAGCAGTACTTC
-	-	TRBJ1-3	TRBV30	CAWSVHDRSGNTIYF	TGTGCCTGGAGCGTTCACGACAGGTCTGGAAACACCATATATTTT
-	-	TRBJ1-1	TRBV7-9	CASSLAYSNTEAFF	TGTGCCAGCAGCTTAGCCTACAGCAACACTGAAGCTTTCTTT
TRBD2	-	TRBJ2-1	TRBV4-1	CASSHPLGTSVILYSYNEQFF	TGCGCCAGCAGCCACCCCCTTGGGACTAGCGTAATATTATACTCCTACAATGAGCAGTTCTTC
-	-	TRBJ2-5	TRBV5-1	CASKVGSEETQYF	TGCGCCAGCAAAGTAGGTAGCGAGGAGACCCAGTACTTC
TRBD1	few	TRBJ1-5	TRBV4-1	CASSWDSPNQPQHF	TGCGCCAGCAGTTGGGACAGCCCGAATCAGCCCCAGCATTTT
-	-	TRBJ1-1	TRBV6-5	CASSYGAQGGNTEAFF	TGTGCCAGCAGTTACGGCGCACAGGGTGGGAACACTGAAGCTTTCTTT
-	-	TRBJ2-7	TRBV19	CASSAYGSNTYEQYF	TGTGCCAGTAGTGCCTACGGTTCCAATACCTACGAGCAGTACTTC
-	-	TRBJ2-2	TRBV9	CASSARTPSNTGELFF	TGTGCCAGCAGCGCCCGGACACCTTCGAACACCGGGGAGCTGTTTTTT
-	-	TRBJ1-2	TRBV6-1	CASSESGLYGYTF	TGTGCCAGCAGTGAAAGTGGACTCTATGGCTACACCTTC
TRBD2	few	TRBJ2-1	TRBV3-1/TRBV3-2	CASSQVGGTSRHNEQFF	TGTGCCAGCAGCCAAGTCGGTGGGACTAGCAGGCACAATGAGCAGTTCTTC
TRBD1	-	TRBJ1-6	TRBV18	CASKPGQGNSPLHF	TGTGCCAGCAAACCGGGACAGGGCAATTCACCCCTCCACTTT
TRBD2	-	TRBJ2-1	TRBV6-5	CAIQHGLAGYNEQFF	TGTGCCATCCAGCACGGGCTAGCGGGCTACAATGAGCAGTTCTTC
TRBD1	-	TRBJ1-6	TRBV19	CASSVRQGLVNSPLHF	TGTGCCAGTAGTGTTAGACAGGGTTTGGTGAATTCACCCCTCCACTTT
-	-	TRBJ2-1	TRBV7-6	CASSLSRDNEQFF	TGTGCCAGCAGCCTCAGTCGGGACAATGAGCAGTTCTTC
TRBD2	-	TRBJ2-1	TRBV9	CASSHLLAGVRHEQFF	TGTGCCAGCAGCCACCTTCTAGCGGGAGTTCGTCATGAGCAGTTCTTC